One sample yielded the 5 T cell receptor beta chains listed below, sequenced in a study of blood T cell repertoires in COVID-19. Sequencing used immunoSEQ multiplex PCR; TCRdb keeps in-frame clones, though not all of them. The data show 150,000 to 200,000 clones, over 80% seen once. The source material was PBMCs or T cells enriched from blood (not recorded which). These receptors came from a woman between 25 and 40 years old who had been exposed to COVID-19.

The chain recombines TRBV30 with TRBJ1-1; D call uncertain. Looked up from germline, CDR1 is GTSNPN and CDR2 is SVGIG (reference sequence). The CDR3 totals 16 residues. V was shortened by 5 bases and J by 4 bases, with 23 bases between the two germline ends. The CDR3 sequence: CAWDDAGGYRPTEAFF. The DNA for the CDR3 is TGTGCCTGGGACGACGCGGGCGGATATCGTCCCACTGAAGCTTTCTTT.

The chain employs TRBV2 and TRBJ1-4; D perhaps matches TRBD1 (6 bases). Germline V gives CDR1 SNHLY, CDR2 FYNNEI. This CDR3 is 14 amino acids long. V gave up 6 bases and J gave up 3 bases, with 11 bases separating them. CDR3 sequence (DNA): TGTGCCAGCAGGGAAACAGGGTCTAATGAAAAACTGTTTTTT. Amino acid sequence: CASRETGSNEKLFF. The variable domain in full, with the rest retrieved from reference TRBV2 and TRBJ1-4, is EPEVTQTPSHQVTQMGQEVILRCVPISNHLYFYWYRQILGQKVEFLVSFYNNEISEKSEIFDDQFSVERPDGSNFTLKIRSTKLEDSAMYFCASRETGSNEKLFFGSGTQLSVL.

The chain links TRBV21-1 to TRBJ2-5; the tabulated D call, TRBD1, remains unverified against the DNA. TRBV21-1 is listed as a pseudogene. This CDR3 has 17 residues. The CDR3 here is CASSKGCCGRGQETQYF. The DNA of the CDR3 is TGTGCCAGCAGCAAAGGTTGTTGTGGTAGGGGCCAAGAGACCCAGTACTTC.

The chain has TRBV29-1 and TRBJ1-2; D is possibly TRBD1 (6 bases). Germline CDR1 reads SQVTM; CDR2 reads ANQGSEA. CDR3 length: 14 amino acids. V lost 5 bases, J lost 8 bases, and 21 bases lay in between. The CDR3 coding sequence is TGCAGCGTTAATAGGCAGGGGAGAAAGGAAGGCTACACCTTC. This encodes CSVNRQGRKEGYTF.

The rearrangement uses TRBV6-6 and TRBJ2-2; the D is unclear. Germline-derived CDR1 and CDR2 are MNHNY and SVGAGI (reference sequence). The V and J ends lost 0 bases and 4 bases respectively, with 6 bases between them. The CDR3 has 14 amino acids. The CDR3 region is CASSYSSGTGELFF. DNA for the CDR3: TGTGCCAGCAGTTACTCGTCGGGCACCGGGGAGCTGTTTTTT.